Shown below are 26 T cell receptor beta chains from a single sample sequenced in a study of OX40 agonist ivuxolimab in advanced cancers. Sequenced by immunoSEQ multiplex PCR; TCRdb stores in-frame clones only, minus some. The sample includes about 45,000 clones, around 94% seen only once; the top ten take about 10%. The sample consisted of CD4+ or CD8+ T cells sorted from blood, taken in a trial of the OX40 agonist ivuxolimab. The receptors shown here come from an adult with an advanced solid tumor such as melanoma, head and neck, liver or kidney cancer.

The V gene is TRBV9, the J gene TRBJ1-2, with D uncertain. The germline V gene has CDR1 SGDLS and CDR2 YYNGEE. Trimming removed 0 bases from V and 0 bases from J, with 21 bases in between. This CDR3 spans 19 amino acids. In DNA, the CDR3 is TGTGCCAGCAGCGTAGGTAGTGGGGTAGGGCGGATGCCTAACTATGGCTACACCTTC. Translation gives CASSVGSGVGRMPNYGYTF.

V usage is TRBV4-1 and J usage is TRBJ2-7; 7 bases map to TRBD1. With 1 base clipped from V and 5 bases from J, the junction kept 5 bases outside the gene matches. Germline V lookup: CDR1 MGHRA, CDR2 YSYEKL. The CDR3 spans 14 residues. The CDR3 DNA reads TGCGCCAGCAGCCAAGTACAGGGGTGGCACGAGCAGTACTTC. Its protein is CASSQVQGWHEQYF.

This sequence joins TRBV7-8 and TRBJ2-5; 8 bases map to TRBD2. Germline CDR1 reads SGHVS; CDR2 reads FQNEAQ. J gave up 1 base and V 6 bases, and 7 bases lay outside the gene matches. The CDR3 totals 15 residues. In DNA, the CDR3 is TGTGCCAGCAGTCCTCTAGCGGGCCGCCAAGAGACCCAGTACTTC. Protein product: CASSPLAGRQETQYF.

This clone was recorded once. The CDR3 is CALGARTAQSYNEQFF. The DNA of the CDR3 is TGTGCCTTGGGGGCCCGGACAGCCCAATCCTACAATGAGCAGTTCTTC. The J gene is TRBJ2-1, the V gene TRBV7-9, with TRBD1 as a possible D gene (6 bases). V lost 11 bases to trimming and J lost 1 base, with 21 bases between them. The germline V gene has CDR1 SEHNR and CDR2 FQNEAQ (reference sequence). The CDR3 spans 16 residues.

This clone was counted between two and nine times. V usage is TRBV9 and J usage is TRBJ1-5; 12 nucleotides match TRBD1. With 7 bases clipped from V and 5 bases from J, the junction kept 1 base outside the gene matches. The CDR3 is made up of 13 amino acids. The germline V gene encodes CDR1 SGDLS and CDR2 YYNGEE. The CDR3 nucleotides are TGTGCCAGCGGGGACAGGGGGCATCAGCCCCAGCATTTT. Translating gives CASGDRGHQPQHF.

The V and J genes are TRBV19 and TRBJ2-6; D is uncertain. Looked up from germline, CDR1 is LNHDA and CDR2 is SQIVND (reference sequence). The V end was cut by 5 bases, the J end by 0 bases, with 11 bases between. The CDR3 loop spans 16 amino acids. CDR3 loop: CASSPTQFSGANVLTF. CDR3 nucleotide sequence: TGTGCCAGTAGTCCAACACAGTTCTCTGGGGCCAACGTCCTGACTTTC. The whole variable domain, filled in from reference TRBV19 and TRBJ2-6, reads DGGITQSPKYLFRKEGQNVTLSCEQNLNHDAMYWYRQDPGQGLRLIYYSQIVNDFQKGDIAEGYSVSREKKESFPLTVTSAQKNPTAFYLCASSPTQFSGANVLTFGAGSRLTVL.

CDR3 sequence (DNA): TGTGCCAGCAGTCCAGACAGGGGAATCGGACAGCCCCAGCATTTT. It yields the protein CASSPDRGIGQPQHF. The V call is TRBV6-6, the J call TRBJ1-5, with TRBD1 matching 8 bases. From germline, CDR1 is MNHNY and CDR2 SVGAGI (reference sequence). The CDR3 covers 15 residues. The junction had 10 bases not matched to a gene; V was cut back by 5 bases and J by 7 bases.

This chain links TRBV7-6 with TRBJ2-2; tentatively, D is TRBD1 (6 bases). V shed 1 base and J shed 0 bases, with 6 bases lying between them. The CDR3 has 15 amino acids. CDR1 is SGHVS, CDR2 FNYEAQ, per germline. This CDR3 is CASSLEGANTGELFF. The CDR3, as DNA: TGTGCCAGCAGCTTAGAGGGGGCGAACACCGGGGAGCTGTTTTTT.

The chain carries TRBV7-3 and TRBJ2-1, with 9 bases matching TRBD2. In germline, CDR1 is SGHTA, CDR2 FQGTGA. The V and J ends lost 0 bases and 8 bases, in that order; junction bases with no gene match: 5. CDR3 length: 15 amino acids. CDR3 residues: CASSLTGASGDEQFF. CDR3 nucleotides: TGTGCCAGCAGCTTAACCGGAGCTAGCGGGGATGAGCAGTTCTTC.

This chain joins TRBV4-1 and TRBJ2-7; D might be TRBD2 (6 bases). The CDR3 contains 13 residues. The V and J ends lost 3 bases and 3 bases respectively, with 9 bases between them. Germline-derived CDR1 and CDR2 are MGHRA and YSYEKL. The CDR3 sequence is CASSHYGGYEQYF. In DNA form, the CDR3 reads TGCGCCAGCAGCCACTACGGGGGCTACGAGCAGTACTTC.

CDR3 in DNA: TGTGCCAGCAGTGACAATCCCGTCCCAGGGGGCTTGAACACTGAAGCTTTCTTT. Translation: CASSDNPVPGGLNTEAFF. This chain uses TRBV9 with TRBJ1-1; 8 bases map to TRBD1. The CDR3 spans 18 residues. V shed 5 bases, J shed 0 bases, and the junction held 15 bases outside the gene matches. Germline CDR1 and CDR2: SGDLS and YYNGEE.

The rearrangement links TRBV4-3 to TRBJ2-7; TRBD2 agrees at 8 bases. Germline CDR1 is LGHNA and CDR2 is YSLEER. The J segment lost 3 bases and the V segment lost 0 bases, leaving 16 bases of the junction unmatched. The CDR3 length is 19 residues. The CDR3 DNA sequence: TGCGCCAGCAGCCAAGATCGGGCGGGAGGTGTCCCTGCACTCTACGAGCAGTACTTC. Its translation is CASSQDRAGGVPALYEQYF.

The J gene is TRBJ2-1, the V gene TRBV7-9; 7 bases agree with TRBD2. From germline, CDR1 is SEHNR and CDR2 FQNEAQ (reference sequence). With V trimmed by 5 bases and J by 6 bases, 13 bases remained unmatched. This CDR3 region has 16 residues. The CDR3 nucleotides are TGTGCCAGCAGCCTACCCGCGGGAGAGCTAGGCAATGAGCAGTTCTTC. The encoded protein is CASSLPAGELGNEQFF.

The V and J genes are TRBV12-5 and TRBJ2-1, with 15 bases identical to TRBD2. V dropped 3 bases and J dropped 10; count of bases not matched to a gene: 4. This CDR3 is 15 amino acids long. The germline gives CDR1 LGHNT, CDR2 FRNRAP. The CDR3 is CASGFPGTSGREQFF. Written as DNA, the CDR3 is TGTGCTAGTGGTTTCCCCGGGACTAGCGGGAGGGAGCAGTTCTTC.

The chain is built from TRBV27 and TRBJ2-7; possible D gene TRBD1, 7 bases. Per germline, CDR1 MNHEY and CDR2 SMNVEV (reference sequence). This CDR3 comprises 14 residues. Between the trimmed V and J ends, which lost 5 bases and 5 bases, there was a span of 16 bases. CDR3 protein: CASSATGEVHEQYF. The CDR3 DNA reads TGTGCCAGCAGTGCCACAGGGGAGGTCCACGAGCAGTACTTC.

The genes are TRBV7-6 and TRBJ1-1; no clear D gene. The V and J ends lost 4 bases and 5 bases respectively, with 17 bases between them. This CDR3 spans 15 amino acids. Per germline, CDR1 SGHVS and CDR2 FNYEAQ. The CDR3 DNA sequence: TGTGCCAGCAGCTCCGCGCGAGGGTCATCTACTGAAGCTTTCTTT. This translates into CASSSARGSSTEAFF.

This chain uses TRBV7-6 with TRBJ2-3; 7 bases line up with TRBD2. CDR3 length: 15 amino acids. The V segment lost 0 bases and the J segment 1 base; nucleotides outside the gene matches: 1. Germline CDR1 and CDR2: SGHVS and FNYEAQ. CDR3 loop: CASSLASGGTDTQYF. CDR3 DNA sequence: TGTGCCAGCAGCTTAGCCAGCGGGGGCACAGATACGCAGTATTTT.

This chain connects TRBV7-9 to TRBJ2-7; D is possibly TRBD2 (5 bases). V lost 1 base and J 2 bases, leaving 9 bases between the germline ends. Per the germline V gene, CDR1 is SEHNR and CDR2 is FQNEAQ (reference sequence). The CDR3 spans 14 residues. CDR3 nucleotide sequence: TGTGCCAGCAGCTTAGTTGGACTCGCCTACGAGCAGTACTTC. Residues: CASSLVGLAYEQYF.

The CDR3 protein is CASRSGGAFF. As DNA, the CDR3 is TGTGCCAGCAGATCCGGAGGGGCTTTCTTT. This chain connects TRBV21-1 to TRBJ1-1. TRBV21-1 is labeled a pseudogene. This CDR3 comprises 10 residues.

This chain uses TRBV28 with TRBJ2-5; D may be TRBD1 or TRBD2 (5 bases each). Germline V gene lookup returns CDR1 MDHEN and CDR2 SYDVKM. Deletions cut 3 bases from V and 4 bases from J, with 12 bases between. This CDR3 has 14 amino acids. CDR3 sequence reads: CASSLRGFRETQYF. CDR3 sequence (DNA): TGTGCCAGCAGTTTGAGGGGTTTTAGAGAGACCCAGTACTTC.

The J gene is TRBJ2-5, the V gene TRBV2, with TRBD1 matching over 7 bases. J lost 4 bases, V lost 2 bases, and 7 bases had no gene match. The CDR3 loop spans 15 amino acids. Germline values: CDR1 SNHLY, CDR2 FYNNEI. This CDR3 reads CASSEMLGQLETQYF. Written as DNA, the CDR3 is TGTGCCAGCAGTGAAATGTTGGGACAGCTAGAGACCCAGTACTTC.

The chain recombines TRBV6-1 with TRBJ1-3; 10 nucleotides match TRBD1. Germline lookup yields CDR1 MNHNS and CDR2 SASEGT. The CDR3 is 14 residues long. The ends lost 8 bases at V and 2 bases at J; junction bases unmatched: 3. CDR3 DNA sequence: TGTGCCAGCGGGGACAGGGGTACTGGAAACACCATATATTTT. Protein: CASGDRGTGNTIYF.

This clone occurred once. The V gene is TRBV14, the J gene TRBJ2-3; 7 bases are a match to TRBD1. Trimming removed 3 bases from V and 2 bases from J; junction bases left unmatched: 5. Germline V gene lookup returns CDR1 SGHDN and CDR2 FVKESK. The CDR3 is 15 residues long. DNA of the CDR3: TGTGCCAGCAGCCAGGGACAGACGTTCACAGATACGCAGTATTTT. Its translation is CASSQGQTFTDTQYF.

This chain uses TRBV5-5 with TRBJ1-4; 8 bases fit TRBD1. Germline-derived CDR1 and CDR2 are SGHKS and YYEKEE (reference sequence). Trimming removed 4 bases from V and 8 bases from J; junction bases left unmatched: 10. This CDR3 is 15 amino acids long. The chain's CDR3 is CASSPDRAPPEKLFF. The CDR3 DNA reads TGTGCCAGCAGCCCGGACAGGGCGCCACCAGAAAAACTGTTTTTT. The complete variable domain, with remaining parts taken from reference TRBV5-5 and TRBJ1-4, reads DAGVTQSPTHLIKTRGQQVTLRCSPISGHKSVSWYQQVLGQGPQFIFQYYEKEERGRGNFPDRFSARQFPNYSSELNVNALLLGDSALYLCASSPDRAPPEKLFFGSGTQLSVL.

This sequence joins TRBV11-2 and TRBJ2-7; 8 bases are a match to TRBD2. The ends lost 1 base at V and 6 bases at J; junction bases unmatched: 8. This CDR3 contains 15 residues. Germline V CDR1 and CDR2: SGHAT, FQNNGV. CDR3 nucleotides: TGTGCCAGCAGCTTAGGCATTAGCGGGGTGGTCGAGCAGTACTTC. Residues: CASSLGISGVVEQYF.

The V and J genes are TRBV7-6 and TRBJ2-7; possible D gene TRBD2, 5 bases. The germline CDR1 and CDR2 sequences are SGHVS and FNYEAQ. The germline V and J ends were trimmed by 2 bases and 1 base, with 12 bases remaining between them. The CDR3 runs to 15 residues. In nucleotides, the CDR3 is TGTGCCAGCAGCTTAAGTGGGAGAAATTCCTACGAGCAGTACTTC. As protein: CASSLSGRNSYEQYF.